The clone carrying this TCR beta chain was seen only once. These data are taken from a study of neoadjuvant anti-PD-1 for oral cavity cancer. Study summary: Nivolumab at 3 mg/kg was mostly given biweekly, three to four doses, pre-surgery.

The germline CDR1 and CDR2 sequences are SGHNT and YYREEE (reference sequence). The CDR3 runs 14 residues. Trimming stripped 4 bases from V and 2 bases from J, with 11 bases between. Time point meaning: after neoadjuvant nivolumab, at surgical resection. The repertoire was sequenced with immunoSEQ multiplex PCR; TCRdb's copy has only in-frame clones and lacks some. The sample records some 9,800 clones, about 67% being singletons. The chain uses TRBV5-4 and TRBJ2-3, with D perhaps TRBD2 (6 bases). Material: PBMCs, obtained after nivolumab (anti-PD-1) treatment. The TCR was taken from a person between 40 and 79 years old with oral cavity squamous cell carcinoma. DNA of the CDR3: TGTGCCAGCAGCATTACGCGGGACACAGATACGCAGTATTTT. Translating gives CASSITRDTDTQYF. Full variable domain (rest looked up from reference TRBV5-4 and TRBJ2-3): ETGVTQSPTHLIKTRGQQVTLRCSSQSGHNTVSWYQQALGQGPQFIFQYYREEENGRGNFPPRFSGLQFPNYSSELNVNALELDDSALYLCASSITRDTDTQYFGPGTRLTVL.